This T cell receptor beta chain was sequenced during a study of blood T cells in healthy people across ages. Study-wide results and caveats: PBMCs went unsorted, and a conclusive naive versus antigen-experienced comparison was therefore prevented.

The CDR3 extends over 16 amino acids. Trimming cost V 5 bases and J 2 bases, with 18 bases left between them. The germline V gene has CDR1 WSHSY and CDR2 SAAADI. Primed by a sample-barcoded 5' primer and a J-beta primer mix, a second PCR proceeded for roughly 7 to 12 cycles. TCRdb fed the 5' RACE reads into MiXCR, producing one record per CDR3 protein. The sample contains under 2,000,000 distinct CDR3 sequences, approximately 50% of which appear only once. Per-sample PBMC isolation yielded at least 6.5 million cells. Extraction yielded at least 6 micrograms of total RNA per sample. This clonotype was seen a handful of times. Antigen specificity is unknown.

The chain links TRBV10-2 to TRBJ1-2; the D gene is possibly TRBD1 (5 bases). Sequencing used blood. The source is a woman aged 40 to 50 in good health. The CDR3 sequence: CASSLTQGVLNYGYTF. Written as DNA, the CDR3 is TGCGCCAGCAGTCTCACCCAGGGCGTTCTCAACTATGGCTACACCTTC.